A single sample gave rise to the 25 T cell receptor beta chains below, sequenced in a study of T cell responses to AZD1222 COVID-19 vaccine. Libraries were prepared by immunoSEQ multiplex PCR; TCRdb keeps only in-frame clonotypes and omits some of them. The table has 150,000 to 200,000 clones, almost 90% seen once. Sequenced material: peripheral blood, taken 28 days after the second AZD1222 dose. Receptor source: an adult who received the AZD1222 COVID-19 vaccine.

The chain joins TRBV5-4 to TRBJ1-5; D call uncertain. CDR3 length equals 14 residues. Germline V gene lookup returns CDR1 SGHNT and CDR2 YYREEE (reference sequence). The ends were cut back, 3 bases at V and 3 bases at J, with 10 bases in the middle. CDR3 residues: CASSWGGYNQPQHF. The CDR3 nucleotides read TGTGCCAGCAGCTGGGGTGGTTACAATCAGCCCCAGCATTTT.

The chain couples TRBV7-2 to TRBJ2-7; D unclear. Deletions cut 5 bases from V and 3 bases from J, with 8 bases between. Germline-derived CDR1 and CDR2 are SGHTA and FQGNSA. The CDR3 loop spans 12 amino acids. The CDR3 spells CASSLSLYEQYF. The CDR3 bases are TGTGCCAGCAGCCTTTCCCTCTACGAGCAGTACTTC.

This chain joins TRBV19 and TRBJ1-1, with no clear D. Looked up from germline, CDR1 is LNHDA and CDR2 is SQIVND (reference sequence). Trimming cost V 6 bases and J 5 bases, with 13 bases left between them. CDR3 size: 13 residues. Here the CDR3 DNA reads TGTGCCAGTAGGGAGCGGGGTACGACTGAAGCTTTCTTT. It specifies CASRERGTTEAFF.

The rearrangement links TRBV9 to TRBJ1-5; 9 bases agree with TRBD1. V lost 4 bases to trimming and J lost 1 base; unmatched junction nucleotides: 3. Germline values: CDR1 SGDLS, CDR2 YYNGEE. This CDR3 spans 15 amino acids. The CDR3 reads CASSIGTGSNQPQHF. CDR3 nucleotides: TGTGCCAGCAGCATCGGGACAGGGAGCAATCAGCCCCAGCATTTT.

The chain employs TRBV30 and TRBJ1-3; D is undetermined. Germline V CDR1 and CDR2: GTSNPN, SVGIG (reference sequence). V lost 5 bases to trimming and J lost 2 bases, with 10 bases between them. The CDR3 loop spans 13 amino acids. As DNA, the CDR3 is TGTGCCTGGGTCCAAGGTGCTGGAAACACCATATATTTT. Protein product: CAWVQGAGNTIYF. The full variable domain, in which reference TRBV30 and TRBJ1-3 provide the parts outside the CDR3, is SQTIHQWPATLVQPVGSPLSLECTVEGTSNPNLYWYRQAAGRGLQLLFYSVGIGQISSEVPQNLSASRPQDRQFILSSKKLLLSDSGFYLCAWVQGAGNTIYFGEGSWLTVV.

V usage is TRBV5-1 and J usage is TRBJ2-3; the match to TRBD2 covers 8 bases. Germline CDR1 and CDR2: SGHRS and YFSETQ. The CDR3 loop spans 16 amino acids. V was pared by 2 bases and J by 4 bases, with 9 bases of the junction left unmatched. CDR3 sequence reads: CASSFRTSSVPDTQYF. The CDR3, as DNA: TGCGCCAGCAGCTTTCGGACTAGCTCCGTCCCAGATACGCAGTATTTT.

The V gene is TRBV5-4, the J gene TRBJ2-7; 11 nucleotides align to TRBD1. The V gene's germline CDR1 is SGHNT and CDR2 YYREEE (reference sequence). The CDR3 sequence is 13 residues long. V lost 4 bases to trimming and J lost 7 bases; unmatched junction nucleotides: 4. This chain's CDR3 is CASSRTGGDEQYF. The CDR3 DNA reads TGTGCCAGCAGCCGGACAGGGGGCGATGAGCAGTACTTC.

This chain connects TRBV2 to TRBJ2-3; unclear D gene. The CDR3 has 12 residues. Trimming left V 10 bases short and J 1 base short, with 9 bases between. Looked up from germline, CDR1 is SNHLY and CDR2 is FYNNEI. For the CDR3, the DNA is TGTGCCACCTCCGTGCGCACAGATACGCAGTATTTT. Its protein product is CATSVRTDTQYF.

The CDR3 DNA sequence: TGTGCCAGCATGCAGGGGGCCCGTTACGAGCAGTACTTC. This translates into CASMQGARYEQYF. The chain employs TRBV10-3 and TRBJ2-7, with TRBD1 identical over 8 bases. The CDR3 spans 13 residues. Unmatched junction bases numbered 9, after V lost 10 bases and J lost 4 bases. Germline loops: CDR1 ENHRY, CDR2 SYGVKD.

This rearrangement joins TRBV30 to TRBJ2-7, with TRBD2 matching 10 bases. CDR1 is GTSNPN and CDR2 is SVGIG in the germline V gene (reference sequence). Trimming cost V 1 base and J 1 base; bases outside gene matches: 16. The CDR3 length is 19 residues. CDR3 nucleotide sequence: TGTGCCTGGAGTGCATACACTCCCTCAGCGGGGGGGTATTCCTACGAGCAGTACTTC. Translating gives CAWSAYTPSAGGYSYEQYF.

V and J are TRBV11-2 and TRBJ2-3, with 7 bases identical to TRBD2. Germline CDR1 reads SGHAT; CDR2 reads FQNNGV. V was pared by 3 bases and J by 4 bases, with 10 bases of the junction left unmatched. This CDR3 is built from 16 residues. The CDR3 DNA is TGTGCCAGCAGCTTGATGGCGGGGGAAGGCTCAGATACGCAGTATTTT. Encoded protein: CASSLMAGEGSDTQYF.

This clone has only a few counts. CDR3 loop: CASSPSRGPYEQYF. For the CDR3, the DNA is TGTGCCAGCAGTCCATCGAGAGGGCCCTACGAGCAGTACTTC. The rearrangement joins TRBV27 to TRBJ2-7; a possible D gene is TRBD2 (5 bases). The germline CDR1 and CDR2 sequences are MNHEY and SMNVEV (reference sequence). The CDR3 extends over 14 amino acids. V gave up 5 bases and J gave up 2 bases, with 13 bases separating them.

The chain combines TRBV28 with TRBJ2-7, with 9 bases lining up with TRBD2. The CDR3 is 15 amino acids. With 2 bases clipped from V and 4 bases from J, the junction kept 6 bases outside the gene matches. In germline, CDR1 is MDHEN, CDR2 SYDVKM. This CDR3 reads CASSLNPSGGYEQYF. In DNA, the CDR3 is TGTGCCAGCAGTTTAAATCCCAGCGGGGGGTACGAGCAGTACTTC.

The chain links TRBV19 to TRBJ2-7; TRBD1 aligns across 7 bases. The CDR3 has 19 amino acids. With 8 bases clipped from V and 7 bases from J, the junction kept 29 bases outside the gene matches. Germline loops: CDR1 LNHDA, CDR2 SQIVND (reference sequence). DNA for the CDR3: TGTGCCAGTGGGACCCACCGGACAGGTCCCGGAGGTCGAGGCTATGAGCAGTACTTC. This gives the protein CASGTHRTGPGGRGYEQYF.

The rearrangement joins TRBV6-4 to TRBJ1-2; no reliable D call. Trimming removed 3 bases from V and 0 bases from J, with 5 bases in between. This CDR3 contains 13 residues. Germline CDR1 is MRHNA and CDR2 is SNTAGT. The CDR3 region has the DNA TGTGCCAGCAGTGAGCAACCTAACTATGGCTACACCTTC. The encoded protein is CASSEQPNYGYTF.

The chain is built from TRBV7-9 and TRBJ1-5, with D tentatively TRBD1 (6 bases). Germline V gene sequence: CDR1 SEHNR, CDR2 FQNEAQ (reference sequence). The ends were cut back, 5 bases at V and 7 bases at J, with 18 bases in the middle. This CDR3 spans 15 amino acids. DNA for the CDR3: TGTGCCAGCAGCCCCTCGTCACAGGGTCCCCAGCCCCAGCATTTT. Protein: CASSPSSQGPQPQHF.

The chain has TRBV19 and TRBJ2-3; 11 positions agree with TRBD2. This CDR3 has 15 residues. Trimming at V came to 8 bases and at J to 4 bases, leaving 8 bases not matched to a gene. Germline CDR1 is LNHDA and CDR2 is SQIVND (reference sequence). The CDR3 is CASSSGGQAPDTQYF. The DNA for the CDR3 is TGTGCCAGTTCTAGCGGGGGGCAGGCCCCAGATACGCAGTATTTT.

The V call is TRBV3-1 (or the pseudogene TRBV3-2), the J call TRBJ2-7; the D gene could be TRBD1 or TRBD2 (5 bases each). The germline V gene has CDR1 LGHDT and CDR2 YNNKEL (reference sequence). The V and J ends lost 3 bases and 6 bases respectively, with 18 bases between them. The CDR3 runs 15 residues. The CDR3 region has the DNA TGTGCCAGCAGCCATACCGGGACGCCATTAGTCGAGCAGTACTTC. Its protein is CASSHTGTPLVEQYF.

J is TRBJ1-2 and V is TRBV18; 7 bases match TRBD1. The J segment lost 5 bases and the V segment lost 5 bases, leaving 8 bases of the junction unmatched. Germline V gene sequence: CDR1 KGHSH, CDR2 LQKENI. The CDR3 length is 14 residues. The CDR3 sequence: CASSAQTGAYGYTF. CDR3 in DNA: TGTGCCAGCTCAGCTCAAACAGGGGCATATGGCTACACCTTC.

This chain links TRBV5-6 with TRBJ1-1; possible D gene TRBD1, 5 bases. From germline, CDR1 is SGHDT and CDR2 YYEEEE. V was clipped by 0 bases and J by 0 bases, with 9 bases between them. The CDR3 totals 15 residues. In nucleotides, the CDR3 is TGTGCCAGCAGCTTGGTGGGGACGGTGAACACTGAAGCTTTCTTT. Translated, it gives CASSLVGTVNTEAFF.

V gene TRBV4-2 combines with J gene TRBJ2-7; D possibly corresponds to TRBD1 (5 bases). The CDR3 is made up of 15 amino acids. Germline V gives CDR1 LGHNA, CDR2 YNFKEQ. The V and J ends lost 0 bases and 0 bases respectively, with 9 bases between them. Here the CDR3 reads CASSQDYRTSYEQYF. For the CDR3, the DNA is TGTGCCAGCAGCCAAGATTACAGGACCTCCTACGAGCAGTACTTC.

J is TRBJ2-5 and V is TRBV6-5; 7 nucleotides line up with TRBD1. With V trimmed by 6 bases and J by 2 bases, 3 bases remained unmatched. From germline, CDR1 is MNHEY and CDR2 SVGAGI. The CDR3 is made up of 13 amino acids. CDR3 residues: CASRPGGQETQYF. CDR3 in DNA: TGTGCCAGCAGGCCAGGGGGACAAGAGACCCAGTACTTC.

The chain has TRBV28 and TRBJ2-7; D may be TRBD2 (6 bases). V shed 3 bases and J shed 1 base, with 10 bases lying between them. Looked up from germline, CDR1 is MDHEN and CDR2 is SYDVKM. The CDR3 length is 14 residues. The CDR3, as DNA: TGTGCCAGCAGTTTCGTGGCGGGATCCTACGAGCAGTACTTC. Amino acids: CASSFVAGSYEQYF.

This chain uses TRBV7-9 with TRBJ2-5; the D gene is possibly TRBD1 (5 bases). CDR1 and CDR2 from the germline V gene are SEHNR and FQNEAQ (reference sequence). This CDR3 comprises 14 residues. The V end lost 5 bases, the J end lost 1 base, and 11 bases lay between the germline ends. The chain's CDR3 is CASSPRQLQETQYF. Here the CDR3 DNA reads TGTGCCAGCAGCCCTAGACAGCTCCAAGAGACCCAGTACTTC.

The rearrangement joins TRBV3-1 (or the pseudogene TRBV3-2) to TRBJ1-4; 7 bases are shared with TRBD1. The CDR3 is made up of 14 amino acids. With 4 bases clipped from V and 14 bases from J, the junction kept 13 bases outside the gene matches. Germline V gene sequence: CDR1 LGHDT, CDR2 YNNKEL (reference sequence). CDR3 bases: TGTGCCAGCAGCCCTAGCACCCTCAGGGGGAGGCTGTTTTTT. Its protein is CASSPSTLRGRLFF.